What follows are 29 T cell receptor beta chains derived from one specimen sequenced in a study of blood T cell repertoires in COVID-19. Produced via immunoSEQ multiplex PCR; TCRdb's table is partial and in-frame only. The sample contains 210,000 or so clones, roughly 84% of which appear only once. Sequenced sample: peripheral blood. These receptors all stem from a woman aged 35 to 49 who had recovered from COVID-19.

This chain links TRBV2 with TRBJ1-4; TRBD1 agrees at 8 bases. V lost 2 bases and J lost 8; bases outside the gene matches: 4. The CDR3 has 14 residues. Germline CDR1 is SNHLY and CDR2 is FYNNEI. In nucleotides, the CDR3 is TGTGCCAGCAGTGAAAGACAGGGGCGGGAAAAACTGTTTTTT. Amino acid sequence: CASSERQGREKLFF. The complete variable domain, with remaining parts taken from reference TRBV2 and TRBJ1-4, reads EPEVTQTPSHQVTQMGQEVILRCVPISNHLYFYWYRQILGQKVEFLVSFYNNEISEKSEIFDDQFSVERPDGSNFTLKIRSTKLEDSAMYFCASSERQGREKLFFGSGTQLSVL.

The rearrangement joins TRBV5-1 to TRBJ1-1; TRBD1 agrees at 7 bases. The CDR3 length is 12 residues. V was pared by 2 bases and J by 8 bases, with 3 bases of the junction left unmatched. Germline V gene lookup returns CDR1 SGHRS and CDR2 YFSETQ. The DNA for the CDR3 is TGCGCCAGCAGCTTAGACAGGGTGGAAGCTTTCTTT. Its translation is CASSLDRVEAFF.

This clone occurred once. The chain is built from TRBV27 and TRBJ2-1; 10 nucleotides match TRBD2. The CDR3 totals 18 residues. V trimming: 2 bases; J trimming: 1 base; junction bases outside the gene matches: 8. Germline CDR1 reads MNHEY; CDR2 reads SMNVEV (reference sequence). For the CDR3, the DNA is TGTGCCAGCAGTTTACGGCTAGCGGGGGTGGGTTCCTACAATGAGCAGTTCTTC. Translated, it gives CASSLRLAGVGSYNEQFF.

DNA for the CDR3: TGCGCCAGCAGCTTCCAGGGGTGGGCGGGAGAGCGCGAGCAGTTCTTC. The encoded protein is CASSFQGWAGEREQFF. The rearrangement uses TRBV5-1 and TRBJ2-1, with D possibly TRBD2 on 7 matching bases. Per the germline V gene, CDR1 is SGHRS and CDR2 is YFSETQ. Trimming removed 2 bases at V and 10 bases at J, with 22 bases between. This CDR3 comprises 16 residues. Full variable domain (rest looked up from reference TRBV5-1 and TRBJ2-1): KAGVTQTPRYLIKTRGQQVTLSCSPISGHRSVSWYQQTPGQGLQFLFEYFSETQRNKGNFPGRFSGRQFSNSRSEMNVSTLELGDSALYLCASSFQGWAGEREQFFGPGTRLTVL.

This chain links TRBV24-1 with TRBJ2-7; 10 nucleotides align to TRBD1. The V segment lost 4 bases and the J segment 5 bases; nucleotides outside the gene matches: 7. The CDR3 covers 15 residues. CDR1 is KGHDR and CDR2 is SFDVKD in the germline V gene. This CDR3 reads CATSDPGQGSHEQYF. CDR3 sequence (DNA): TGTGCCACCAGTGACCCGGGACAGGGGTCCCACGAGCAGTACTTC.

This rearrangement joins TRBV5-1 to TRBJ2-7; the match to TRBD1 covers 11 bases. Germline CDR1 reads SGHRS; CDR2 reads YFSETQ. This CDR3 region has 15 residues. V lost 4 bases, J lost 3 bases, and 6 bases stayed unmatched. The CDR3, as DNA: TGCGCCAGCAGCCAAGGACAGGGGGCGTACTACGAGCAGTACTTC. Encoded protein: CASSQGQGAYYEQYF.

The V gene is TRBV27, the J gene TRBJ2-3, with TRBD1 identical over 7 bases. J gave up 2 bases and V 0 bases, and 2 bases lay outside the gene matches. The CDR3 length is 15 residues. From germline, CDR1 is MNHEY and CDR2 SMNVEV (reference sequence). This chain's CDR3 is CASSLSDRVTDTQYF. The CDR3 nucleotides are TGTGCCAGCAGTTTATCTGACAGGGTCACAGATACGCAGTATTTT.

The J gene is TRBJ1-3, the V gene TRBV19; 7 bases agree with TRBD1. The CDR3 is made up of 13 amino acids. Germline values: CDR1 LNHDA, CDR2 SQIVND (reference sequence). With V trimmed by 11 bases and J by 4 bases, 8 bases remained unmatched. CDR3 residues: CAANRGGGNTIYF. CDR3 sequence (DNA): TGTGCCGCAAACAGGGGCGGCGGAAACACCATATATTTT.

The chain is built from TRBV7-2 and TRBJ2-7; TRBD2 aligns across 8 bases. The V gene's germline CDR1 is SGHTA and CDR2 FQGNSA. The CDR3 is 13 residues long. V was pared by 5 bases and J by 4 bases, with 4 bases of the junction left unmatched. The CDR3 here is CASSSGSLYEQYF. CDR3 in DNA: TGTGCCAGCAGCAGCGGGAGCCTATACGAGCAGTACTTC. The whole variable domain, remainder taken from reference TRBV7-2 and TRBJ2-7, is GAGVSQSPSNKVTEKGKDVELRCDPISGHTALYWYRQSLGQGLEFLIYFQGNSAPDKSGLPSDRFSAERTGGSVSTLTIQRTQQEDSAVYLCASSSGSLYEQYFGPGTRLTVT.

The V and J genes are TRBV6-1 and TRBJ2-3; TRBD2 matches 10 bases. CDR1 MNHNS and CDR2 SASEGT come from the germline V gene. V lost 2 bases to trimming and J lost 3 bases; unmatched junction nucleotides: 11. The CDR3 totals 18 residues. The CDR3 nucleotides read TGTGCCAGCAGTGAAAGGGGCGGTAGCGGGAGGTCAACAGATACGCAGTATTTT. Its protein product is CASSERGGSGRSTDTQYF.

The rearrangement uses TRBV20-1 and TRBJ2-3; possibly TRBD1 for D (6 bases). Looked up from germline, CDR1 is DFQATT and CDR2 is SNEGSKA (reference sequence). V lost 6 bases and J lost 9, with 13 bases in between. The CDR3 is 11 amino acids. Written as DNA, the CDR3 is TGCAGTGCGCACAGGGTGGACACGCAGTATTTT. Protein: CSAHRVDTQYF.

This chain uses TRBV6-5 with TRBJ1-2; maybe TRBD1 (6 bases). The V and J ends lost 0 bases and 4 bases respectively, with 9 bases between them. Germline loops: CDR1 MNHEY, CDR2 SVGAGI. The CDR3 consists of 14 residues. CDR3 residues: CASSYSIGGYGYTF. The DNA for the CDR3 is TGTGCCAGCAGTTACTCCATAGGGGGCTATGGCTACACCTTC.

The chain is built from TRBV19 and TRBJ1-2, with D possibly TRBD1 on 6 matching bases. The CDR3 length is 15 residues. V was pared by 5 bases and J by 3 bases, with 16 bases between. Germline assignment: CDR1 LNHDA and CDR2 SQIVND (reference sequence). This chain's CDR3 is CASSPPGQVHYGYTF. DNA for the CDR3: TGTGCCAGTAGTCCGCCGGGACAAGTACACTATGGCTACACCTTC.

The genes are TRBV7-9 and TRBJ2-2; 8 nucleotides line up with TRBD1. Trimming at V came to 3 bases and at J to 0 bases, leaving 3 bases not matched to a gene. Germline loops: CDR1 SEHNR, CDR2 FQNEAQ (reference sequence). The CDR3 has 16 amino acids. CDR3 sequence: CASSFGTGANTGELFF. The DNA of the CDR3 is TGTGCCAGCAGCTTCGGGACAGGCGCGAACACCGGGGAGCTGTTTTTT.

The rearrangement joins TRBV3-1 (or the pseudogene TRBV3-2) to TRBJ2-1; D is ambiguous. Trimming stripped 3 bases from V and 6 bases from J, with 15 bases between. This CDR3 has 15 amino acids. Per the germline V gene, CDR1 is LGHDT and CDR2 is YNNKEL (reference sequence). The CDR3 DNA is TGTGCCAGCAGCCAGGGCCCCACATCAGGCAATGAGCAGTTCTTC. Protein sequence: CASSQGPTSGNEQFF.

The sample holds a few counts of this clone. The chain links TRBV10-2 to TRBJ1-4, with TRBD1 matching over 7 bases. Germline V gene sequence: CDR1 WSHSY, CDR2 SAAADI. This CDR3 is built from 14 residues. Trimming removed 5 bases from V and 7 bases from J; junction bases left unmatched: 7. DNA for the CDR3: TGCGCCAGCAGTTACCAGGGGGTTTCTGAAAAACTGTTTTTT. It is translated as CASSYQGVSEKLFF.

The J gene is TRBJ2-7, the V gene TRBV3-1 (or the pseudogene TRBV3-2), with D uncertain. This CDR3 comprises 14 residues. CDR1 and CDR2 (germline): LGHDT, YNNKEL (reference sequence). V lost 3 bases, J lost 3 bases, and 12 bases lay in between. CDR3 residues: CASSHGTDSYEQYF. The DNA for the CDR3 is TGTGCCAGCAGCCATGGTACAGATAGCTACGAGCAGTACTTC.

The chain couples TRBV3-1 (or the pseudogene TRBV3-2) to TRBJ2-7; TRBD1 aligns across 7 bases. Germline lookup yields CDR1 LGHDT and CDR2 YNNKEL (reference sequence). The CDR3 totals 14 residues. Trimming at V came to 6 bases and at J to 1 base, leaving 6 bases not matched to a gene. This chain's CDR3 is CASSSEQGSYEQYF. CDR3 DNA sequence: TGTGCCAGCAGTTCCGAACAGGGGTCCTACGAGCAGTACTTC.

This chain connects TRBV18 to TRBJ2-7; D possibly corresponds to TRBD1 (8 bases). This CDR3 is 16 amino acids long. Trimming left V 3 bases short and J 5 bases short, with 20 bases between. Germline assignment: CDR1 KGHSH and CDR2 LQKENI. The CDR3 protein is CASSPRAGTGRNEQYF. The CDR3 region has the DNA TGTGCCAGCTCACCGAGAGCGGGGACAGGCAGAAACGAGCAGTACTTC.

This clone was counted a single time. V usage is TRBV6-8 and J usage is TRBJ2-7; tentative D call: TRBD1 (6 bases). This CDR3 spans 15 amino acids. Trimming removed 4 bases at V and 2 bases at J, with 15 bases between. Per the germline V gene, CDR1 is MNHGY and CDR2 is SAAAGT. CDR3 amino acids: CASSWGHVRPYEQYF. Here the CDR3 DNA reads TGTGCCAGCAGTTGGGGACATGTTCGGCCCTACGAGCAGTACTTC.

V gene TRBV28 combines with J gene TRBJ2-7, with 8 bases aligning to TRBD2. This CDR3 contains 13 residues. V gave up 4 bases and J gave up 4 bases; unmatched junction bases: 3. Per the germline V gene, CDR1 is MDHEN and CDR2 is SYDVKM. CDR3 residues: CASSWAGGYEQYF. CDR3 nucleotide sequence: TGTGCCAGCAGTTGGGCGGGGGGATACGAGCAGTACTTC.

CDR3 sequence (DNA): TGTGCCAGTAGTTGGTTACAGGGGGAGCAGTACTTC. Its protein is CASSWLQGEQYF. This rearrangement joins TRBV19 to TRBJ2-7; 7 bases agree with TRBD1. CDR1 is LNHDA and CDR2 is SQIVND in the germline V gene (reference sequence). The J segment lost 7 bases and the V segment lost 5 bases, leaving 5 bases of the junction unmatched. This CDR3 comprises 12 residues.

This clone was observed once. The chain employs TRBV12-3 or TRBV12-4 and TRBJ2-1; TRBD2 agrees at 7 bases. Trimming took 5 bases from V and 15 from J; bases not matched to a gene: 13. CDR3 length: 13 residues. CDR3 amino acids: CASSPDLTSRWFF. The DNA of the CDR3 is TGTGCCAGCAGTCCAGATCTGACTAGCCGTTGGTTCTTC.

This chain links TRBV3-1 (or the pseudogene TRBV3-2) with TRBJ2-1; 7 bases line up with TRBD2. The V gene's germline CDR1 is LGHDT and CDR2 YNNKEL (reference sequence). The CDR3 consists of 16 residues. The V segment lost 0 bases and the J segment 2 bases; nucleotides outside the gene matches: 4. The CDR3 here is CASSQDSSGAYNEQFF. CDR3 DNA: TGTGCCAGCAGCCAAGATTCTAGCGGCGCCTACAATGAGCAGTTCTTC.

The rearrangement joins TRBV5-1 to TRBJ2-6; the match to TRBD1 covers 9 bases. This CDR3 spans 17 amino acids. Germline loops: CDR1 SGHRS, CDR2 YFSETQ. J was trimmed by 0 bases and V by 3 bases; bases with no gene match: 4. The CDR3 DNA reads TGCGCCAGCAGCTCGGACAGGGGTTTCTCTGGGGCCAACGTCCTGACTTTC. It translates to CASSSDRGFSGANVLTF.

The CDR3, as DNA: TGTGCCTGGAGTGTATCGGGGGCCGGGACTAGCAGAAACAATGAGCAGTTCTTC. Amino acids: CAWSVSGAGTSRNNEQFF. This sequence joins TRBV30 and TRBJ2-1, with 9 nucleotides matching TRBD2. Germline V CDR1 and CDR2: GTSNPN, SVGIG (reference sequence). Trimming took 0 bases from V and 5 from J; bases not matched to a gene: 14. The CDR3 runs to 18 residues.

CDR3 DNA: TGTGCCAGCAGCGGAGGGACGGCAGACGTTTCCTACGAGCAGTACTTC. It translates to CASSGGTADVSYEQYF. This chain joins TRBV5-8 and TRBJ2-7; maybe TRBD2 (6 bases). V lost 4 bases to trimming and J lost 1 base, with 18 bases between them. This CDR3 comprises 16 residues. Per germline, CDR1 SGHTS and CDR2 YDEGEE. The complete variable domain, with remaining parts taken from reference TRBV5-8 and TRBJ2-7, reads EAGVTQSPTHLIKTRGQQATLRCSPISGHTSVYWYQQALGLGLQFLLWYDEGEERNRGNFPPRFSGRQFPNYSSELNVNALELEDSALYLCASSGGTADVSYEQYFGPGTRLTVT.

The chain joins TRBV11-3 to TRBJ2-1; TRBD2 matches at 7 bases. V shed 0 bases, J shed 9 bases, and the junction held 17 bases outside the gene matches. Germline CDR1 is SGHNT and CDR2 is YENEEA. This CDR3 comprises 18 residues. The CDR3 sequence: CASSLDGLSGSASGEQFF. In nucleotides, the CDR3 is TGTGCCAGCAGCTTAGATGGTCTTAGCGGGTCCGCCTCGGGTGAGCAGTTCTTC.

The rearrangement links TRBV7-9 to TRBJ2-7, with 9 bases matching TRBD2. V gave up 5 bases and J gave up 0 bases; unmatched junction bases: 8. There are 16 residues in the CDR3. Germline loops: CDR1 SEHNR, CDR2 FQNEAQ (reference sequence). The CDR3 DNA is TGTGCCAGCAGCGCCGACCTAGCGGGAAACTCCTACGAGCAGTACTTC. Protein: CASSADLAGNSYEQYF.